Listed here are 2 T cell receptor beta chains from one sample, sequenced in a study of blood T cells in healthy people across ages. Using a J-beta primer mix together with a sample-barcoded 5' primer, a second PCR was run for roughly 6 to 12 cycles. TCRdb reanalysed the 5' RACE reads using MiXCR and keeps one entry per CDR3 protein. This table has some 760,000 distinct CDR3 sequences, around 25% appearing once. The same sample was also used in a study of T cells of mothers and their children.

Input material: blood. The receptors shown here come from a boy aged 5-17 years in good health.

The chain has TRBV20-1 and TRBJ1-2, with TRBD1 as a possible D gene (5 bases). V was shortened by 4 bases and J by 5 bases, with 11 bases between the two germline ends. The germline gives CDR1 DFQATT, CDR2 SNEGSKA (reference sequence). This CDR3 comprises 12 residues. The CDR3: CSATGTEYGYTF. CDR3 sequence (DNA): TGCAGTGCTACCGGGACGGAGTATGGCTACACCTTC.

This clonotype appeared a few times. This chain joins TRBV10-3 and TRBJ2-7; 8 nucleotides align to TRBD2. J was trimmed by 1 base and V by 1 base; bases with no gene match: 6. This CDR3 spans 16 amino acids. Germline assignment: CDR1 ENHRY and CDR2 SYGVKD. The CDR3 protein is CAISELNSGVSYEQYF. For the CDR3, the DNA is TGTGCCATCAGTGAGTTGAATAGCGGGGTATCCTACGAGCAGTACTTC.